This TCR beta chain was recovered during a study of human T cells and chemical hapten exposure. Study at large: Sensitization applied 2% DPC to approximately 2 cm by approximately 2 cm of upper inner arm skin. Study results and caveats: Donors were affected by alopecia, so their immune reaction might vary from that of healthy individuals.

In its sample, this clonotype was seen a few times. What it binds is unknown. V shed 3 bases and J 0 bases; nucleotides not matched to a gene: 13. Germline assignment: CDR1 MGHDK and CDR2 SYGVNS. The CDR3 has 18 residues. TCRdb re-derived calls from the RACE reads in MiXCR, one entry per CDR3 protein. The table has roughly 180,000 distinct CDR3 sequences, around 22% seen once; the top ten hold about 6.7%. Time point defined: patch test 1, 2 weeks after DPC sensitization. Treatment described: therapeutic diphenylcyclopropenone sensitization with weekly scalp DPC. This TCR was sampled from a woman aged 45-60 years with alopecia areata. Some clones in this sample may be carry-over from other donors' samples. This rearrangement joins TRBV25-1 to TRBJ1-1; TRBD1 agrees at 7 bases. Sequenced here: whole blood, sampled in connection with sensitization to the hapten diphenylcyclopropenone (DPC). This CDR3 reads CASSDSRGTVGLNTEAFF. The CDR3 nucleotides read TGTGCCAGCAGTGATTCACGCGGGACAGTGGGTCTGAACACTGAAGCTTTCTTT. The whole variable domain, remainder taken from reference TRBV25-1 and TRBJ1-1, is EADIYQTPRYLVIGTGKKITLECSQTMGHDKMYWYQQDPGMELHLIHYSYGVNSTEKGDLSSESTVSRIRTEHFPLTLESARPSHTSQYLCASSDSRGTVGLNTEAFFGQGTRLTVV.